This T cell receptor beta chain stems from a study of cytomegalovirus exposure and HLA in healthy donors. As for this clone: Its matching antigen is unknown.

Study outcomes and limitations: Associated with cytomegalovirus, according to the listing, were 150 to 200 TCR beta chains.

Profiled with immunoSEQ multiplex PCR; TCRdb holds only in-frame clones, not every one. The sample yields fewer than 120,000 clones, approximately 87% seen once. The germline gives CDR1 LGHNA, CDR2 YSLEER. Between the trimmed V and J ends, which lost 1 base and 3 bases, there was a span of 7 bases. The CDR3 contains 13 residues. The receptor was derived from a woman in her 30s in good health and CMV-seropositive. This rearrangement joins TRBV4-3 to TRBJ2-7; D perhaps matches TRBD1 (6 bases). Sequenced input: PBMCs. CDR3 nucleotide sequence: TGCGCCAGCAGCCAAGGGACAGACTACGAGCAGTACTTC. This encodes CASSQGTDYEQYF.